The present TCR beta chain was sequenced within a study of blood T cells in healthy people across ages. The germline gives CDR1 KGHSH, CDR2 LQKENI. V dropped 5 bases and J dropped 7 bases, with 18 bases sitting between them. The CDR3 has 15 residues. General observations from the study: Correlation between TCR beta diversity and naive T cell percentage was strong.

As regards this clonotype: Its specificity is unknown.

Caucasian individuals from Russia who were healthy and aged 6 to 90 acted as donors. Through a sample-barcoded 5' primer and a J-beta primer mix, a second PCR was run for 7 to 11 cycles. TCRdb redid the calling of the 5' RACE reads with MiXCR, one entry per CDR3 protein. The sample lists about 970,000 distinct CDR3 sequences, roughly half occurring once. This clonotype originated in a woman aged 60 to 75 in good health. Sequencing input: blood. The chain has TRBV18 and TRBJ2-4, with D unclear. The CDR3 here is CASSTRRSLENIQYF. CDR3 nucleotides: TGTGCCAGCTCAACCCGGCGGTCTCTAGAGAACATTCAGTACTTC. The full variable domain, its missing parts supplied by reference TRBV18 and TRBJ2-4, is NAGVMQNPRHLVRRRGQEARLRCSPMKGHSHVYWYRQLPEEGLKFMVYLQKENIIDESGMPKERFSAEFPKEGPSILRIQQVVRGDSAAYFCASSTRRSLENIQYFGAGTRLSVL.